These 23 T cell receptor beta chains were sequenced from one sample in a study of identical twins (dated by TCRdb to 2016 to 2017). The library came from 5' RACE. Sequencing used an Illumina HiSeq 2000. Through fastp at Q25 and MiXCR, TCRdb rebuilt clones from the public reads, retaining in-frame beta chains. Rows are unified per CDR3 protein, each entry keeping the most common DNA and genes. This sample is represented by around 490,000 distinct CDR3 sequences; 13% to 15% of them were singletons. The ten largest make up approximately 0.9% of the sample. These data were also reused for a study on yellow fever vaccine responses in identical twins.

The sequenced sample consisted of CD4+ T cells sorted from blood. The origin of the receptors is a woman aged 18-29 years in good health.

The rearrangement uses TRBV11-2 and TRBJ2-3, with D perhaps matching TRBD1 (5 bases). This CDR3 is built from 16 residues. CDR1 is SGHAT and CDR2 is FQNNGV in the germline V gene. The V gene lost 0 bases and the J gene lost 4 bases, with 14 bases spanning the gap. CDR3 DNA sequence: TGTGCCAGCAGCTTAGATCAAGGACCAGGGCCAGATACGCAGTATTTT. It encodes CASSLDQGPGPDTQYF. The variable domain in full, with the rest retrieved from reference TRBV11-2 and TRBJ2-3, is EAGVAQSPRYKIIEKRQSVAFWCNPISGHATLYWYQQILGQGPKLLIQFQNNGVVDDSQLPKDRFSAERLKGVDSTLKIQPAKLEDSAVYLCASSLDQGPGPDTQYFGPGTRLTVL.

This clonotype came up a few times. This chain joins TRBV6-1 and TRBJ2-7; D may be TRBD2 (6 bases). Trimming cost V 6 bases and J 0 bases, with 15 bases left between them. The CDR3 length is 15 residues. Germline CDR1 and CDR2: MNHNS and SASEGT. The CDR3: CASRGGILASYEQYF. CDR3 coding DNA: TGTGCCAGCAGGGGCGGGATCCTGGCCTCCTACGAGCAGTACTTC.

The V and J genes are TRBV18 and TRBJ1-4; tentative D call: TRBD1 (6 bases). Germline loops: CDR1 KGHSH, CDR2 LQKENI. The CDR3 consists of 13 residues. The germline V and J ends were trimmed by 8 bases and 7 bases, with 14 bases remaining between them. The CDR3 DNA sequence: TGTGCCAGCCAGAAGCGGGACACTGAAAAACTGTTTTTT. Translated, it gives CASQKRDTEKLFF.

This clonotype was observed a handful of times. V gene TRBV7-9 combines with J gene TRBJ2-3, with D perhaps TRBD2 (5 bases). The CDR3 has 14 amino acids. Trimming cost V 0 bases and J 4 bases, with 8 bases left between them. The germline V gene encodes CDR1 SEHNR and CDR2 FQNEAQ (reference sequence). CDR3: CASSLAGGSDTQYF. In nucleotides, the CDR3 is TGTGCCAGCAGCTTAGCTGGCGGGTCAGATACGCAGTATTTT. Together with reference TRBV7-9 and TRBJ2-3, the CDR3 gives the full variable domain: DTGVSQNPRHKITKRGQNVTFRCDPISEHNRLYWYRQTLGQGPEFLTYFQNEAQLEKSRLLSDRFSAERPKGSFSTLEIQRTEQGDSAMYLCASSLAGGSDTQYFGPGTRLTVL.

The V call is TRBV5-6, the J call TRBJ2-5; D assignment may be TRBD1 or TRBD2 (5 bases each). There are 15 residues in the CDR3. The germline V gene encodes CDR1 SGHDT and CDR2 YYEEEE. V gave up 5 bases and J gave up 1 base, with 15 bases separating them. CDR3 DNA sequence: TGTGCCAGCAGGAACCAGGGACGCACCCAAGAGACCCAGTACTTC. Translating it yields CASRNQGRTQETQYF. The full variable domain, rest sourced from reference TRBV5-6 and TRBJ2-5, is DAGVTQSPTHLIKTRGQQVTLRCSPKSGHDTVSWYQQALGQGPQFIFQYYEEEERQRGNFPDRFSGHQFPNYSSELNVNALLLGDSALYLCASRNQGRTQETQYFGPGTRLLVL.

This clonotype was counted between two and nine times. The V and J genes are TRBV4-3 and TRBJ1-4, with 7 bases identical to TRBD1. This CDR3 region has 16 residues. Per the germline V gene, CDR1 is LGHNA and CDR2 is YSLEER. V was clipped by 3 bases and J by 11 bases; unmatched bases: 15. The CDR3 loop is CASSQGGTALLGKLFF. In nucleotides, the CDR3 is TGCGCCAGCAGCCAGGGCGGGACAGCCCTCTTGGGGAAACTGTTTTTT.

At least ten counts were recorded for this clonotype. This sequence joins TRBV7-8 and TRBJ2-3; D is unresolved. Trimming left V 6 bases short and J 2 bases short, with 27 bases between. Germline loops: CDR1 SGHVS, CDR2 FQNEAQ. The CDR3 runs to 19 residues. The CDR3 sequence is CASRPKSKVIGSTTDTQYF. The CDR3 DNA sequence: TGTGCCAGCAGACCGAAATCCAAGGTTATTGGCAGCACCACAGATACGCAGTATTTT.

This clonotype was detected only a few times. V usage is TRBV7-9 and J usage is TRBJ1-4, with 7 bases fitting TRBD1. V shed 5 bases, J shed 8 bases, and the junction held 11 bases outside the gene matches. CDR3 length equals 15 residues. Germline lookup yields CDR1 SEHNR and CDR2 FQNEAQ (reference sequence). The DNA of the CDR3 is TGTGCCAGCAGCCGAAGGACAGGAGGGGGGGAAAAACTGTTTTTT. Translation gives CASSRRTGGGEKLFF.

Many counts were recorded for this clonotype. The chain employs TRBV11-1 and TRBJ2-2; TRBD1 agrees at 7 bases. V lost 4 bases to trimming and J lost 4 bases; unmatched junction nucleotides: 15. CDR1 SGHAT and CDR2 FQDESV come from the germline V gene (reference sequence). The CDR3 length is 18 residues. The CDR3 loop is CASSSYTGEFRRTGELFF. The CDR3 region has the DNA TGTGCCAGCAGCTCCTACACAGGGGAGTTTCGTCGCACCGGGGAGCTGTTTTTT.

The rearrangement uses TRBV30 and TRBJ2-3; unclear D gene. The CDR3 is made up of 11 amino acids. The V gene lost 3 bases and the J gene lost 2 bases, with 3 bases spanning the gap. Germline assignment: CDR1 GTSNPN and CDR2 SVGIG (reference sequence). This chain's CDR3 is CAWRDTDTQYF. For the CDR3, the DNA is TGTGCCTGGAGGGACACAGATACGCAGTATTTT.

This clonotype came up once. This rearrangement joins TRBV7-6 to TRBJ2-1; 8 bases agree with TRBD2. Germline CDR1 SGHVS, CDR2 FNYEAQ. The CDR3 consists of 13 residues. With 5 bases clipped from V and 6 bases from J, the junction kept 3 bases outside the gene matches. The CDR3 is CASSKRGPNEQFF. As DNA, the CDR3 is TGTGCCAGCAGCAAGCGGGGGCCCAATGAGCAGTTCTTC.

This rearrangement joins TRBV19 to TRBJ2-1; 8 bases agree with TRBD1. This CDR3 comprises 14 residues. V shed 7 bases and J 4 bases; nucleotides not matched to a gene: 6. Germline V gene lookup returns CDR1 LNHDA and CDR2 SQIVND (reference sequence). The CDR3 region has the DNA TGTGCCAGTAATGCAGGGGGCGCTTACAATGAGCAGTTCTTC. Translated, it gives CASNAGGAYNEQFF.

This clonotype was seen ten or more times. The chain couples TRBV28 to TRBJ2-2; D possibly corresponds to TRBD2 (6 bases). This CDR3 region has 15 residues. CDR1 and CDR2 (germline): MDHEN, SYDVKM. Between the trimmed V and J ends, which lost 8 bases and 2 bases, there was a span of 15 bases. The CDR3 DNA follows: TGTGCCAGCGGGAGGCGGGTTTCAAACACCGGGGAGCTGTTTTTT. Translation: CASGRRVSNTGELFF.

The sample holds a few counts of this clonotype. V gene TRBV14 combines with J gene TRBJ2-1; D is undetermined. This CDR3 is 16 amino acids long. CDR1 and CDR2 (germline): SGHDN, FVKESK. V lost 4 bases and J 7 bases, leaving 20 bases between the germline ends. The CDR3 DNA follows: TGTGCCAGCAGCCGCCGTCAGCAAGGTCATACGAATGAGCAGTTCTTC. It specifies CASSRRQQGHTNEQFF.

J is TRBJ2-5 and V is TRBV15, with no clear D. The CDR3 has 11 residues. V gave up 4 bases and J gave up 3 bases, with 3 bases separating them. The V gene's germline CDR1 is LNHNV and CDR2 YYDKDF (reference sequence). CDR3 coding DNA: TGTGCCACCAGCACAGAAGAGACCCAGTACTTC. It codes for CATSTEETQYF. Drawing the rest from reference TRBV15 and TRBJ2-5, the complete variable domain is DAMVIQNPRYQVTQFGKPVTLSCSQTLNHNVMYWYQQKSSQAPKLLFHYYDKDFNNEADTPDNFQSRRPNTSFCFLDIRSPGLGDTAMYLCATSTEETQYFGPGTRLLVL.

The chain employs TRBV15 and TRBJ2-5; D is perhaps TRBD2 (6 bases). Germline-derived CDR1 and CDR2 are LNHNV and YYDKDF (reference sequence). With 1 base removed from V and 2 bases from J, the gap between germline ends came to 11 bases. The CDR3 is 15 residues long. In nucleotides, the CDR3 is TGTGCCACCAGCAGAGTGGGACTCCAACAAGAGACCCAGTACTTC. Protein product: CATSRVGLQQETQYF.

This clonotype was recorded a few times. The chain is built from TRBV12-3 or TRBV12-4 and TRBJ2-7, with 8 bases fitting TRBD1. This CDR3 spans 14 amino acids. The V and J ends lost 4 bases and 5 bases, in that order; junction bases with no gene match: 7. The CDR3 spells CASSSRQGRDEQYF. In DNA form, the CDR3 reads TGTGCCAGCAGTTCCAGACAGGGGCGCGACGAGCAGTACTTC.

This clonotype was counted only a few times. This chain connects TRBV12-3 or TRBV12-4 to TRBJ2-1; 8 positions agree with TRBD1. The CDR3 length is 16 residues. Trimming cost V 5 bases and J 7 bases; bases outside gene matches: 13. The CDR3 protein is CASSPPGQVKYNEQFF. CDR3 DNA sequence: TGTGCCAGCAGTCCACCGGGACAGGTGAAGTATAATGAGCAGTTCTTC.

This clonotype was observed a few times. DNA for the CDR3: TGTGCCAGCAGTGCCTTTACGGGAAAGGGGATCAATCAGCCCCAGCATTTT. Residues: CASSAFTGKGINQPQHF. V is TRBV28 and J is TRBJ1-5; D is perhaps TRBD1 (5 bases). The CDR3 covers 17 residues. V was shortened by 5 bases and J by 3 bases, with 20 bases between the two germline ends. Germline CDR1 and CDR2: MDHEN and SYDVKM.

The chain recombines TRBV3-1 with TRBJ2-7; D is ambiguous. The CDR3 is 13 residues long. V was trimmed by 1 base and J by 5 bases, leaving 9 bases between them. The germline CDR1 and CDR2 sequences are LGHDT and YNNKEL (reference sequence). In DNA, the CDR3 is TGTGCCAGCAGCCAAGCCCCCGCCCACGAGCAGTACTTC. Translated, it gives CASSQAPAHEQYF.

This clonotype was observed many times. The chain recombines TRBV12-3 or TRBV12-4 with TRBJ1-4; D is uncertain. Trimming stripped 5 bases from V and 8 bases from J, with 9 bases between. The CDR3 is made up of 12 amino acids. The CDR3 here is CASSRTGEKLFF. CDR3 DNA sequence: TGTGCCAGCAGTCGGACGGGAGAAAAACTGTTTTTT.

This clonotype appeared many times. The rearrangement joins TRBV3-1 to TRBJ2-1, with 13 bases aligning to TRBD2. The ends lost 0 bases at V and 9 bases at J; junction bases unmatched: 8. Germline V CDR1 and CDR2: LGHDT, YNNKEL (reference sequence). CDR3 size: 17 residues. CDR3 sequence (DNA): TGTGCCAGCAGCCAAGATAAGACTAGCGGGAGGCCACGTGAGCAGTTCTTC. Amino acid sequence: CASSQDKTSGRPREQFF.

This clonotype was detected only a few times. The rearrangement joins TRBV28 to TRBJ2-1, with TRBD2 matching over 9 bases. J lost 8 bases, V lost 5 bases, and 10 bases had no gene match. Germline CDR1 is MDHEN and CDR2 is SYDVKM. This CDR3 is built from 15 residues. The CDR3 protein is CASSPGIAGVYEQFF. CDR3 in DNA: TGTGCCAGCAGTCCGGGGATAGCGGGAGTCTATGAGCAGTTCTTC.